These 28 T cell receptor beta chains were sequenced from one sample in a study of OX40 agonist ivuxolimab in advanced cancers. TCRdb's copy holds only in-frame clones and misses some; the assay was immunoSEQ multiplex PCR. This table holds about 96,000 clones, 90% found once. The specimen comprised CD4+ or CD8+ T cells sorted from blood, sampled in a trial of the OX40 agonist ivuxolimab. Receptor source: an adult with an advanced solid tumor such as melanoma, head and neck, liver or kidney cancer.

The chain links TRBV5-6 to TRBJ2-3, with 14 bases that match TRBD2. Looked up from germline, CDR1 is SGHDT and CDR2 is YYEEEE. V was pared by 4 bases and J by 2 bases, with 12 bases of the junction left unmatched. This CDR3 has 19 residues. CDR3 DNA sequence: TGTGCCAGCAGCCCCGGACGGGGACTAGCGGGAGAGTACACAGATACGCAGTATTTT. This sequence encodes CASSPGRGLAGEYTDTQYF.

The V and J genes are TRBV19 and TRBJ2-7, with 7 bases fitting TRBD1. Unmatched junction bases numbered 9, after V lost 6 bases and J lost 4 bases. CDR1 is LNHDA, CDR2 SQIVND, per germline (reference sequence). There are 14 residues in the CDR3. This CDR3 is CASSQTGSAYEQYF. The CDR3 DNA reads TGTGCCAGTAGCCAGACAGGGAGCGCTTACGAGCAGTACTTC.

This rearrangement joins TRBV11-3 to TRBJ1-2; no firm D call. Trimming stripped 1 base from V and 7 bases from J, with 10 bases between. The germline V gene encodes CDR1 SGHNT and CDR2 YENEEA. The CDR3 covers 13 residues. This CDR3 is CASSLGEPGGYTF. DNA for the CDR3: TGTGCCAGCAGCTTAGGGGAGCCTGGTGGCTACACCTTC.

This clone has more than one count but fewer than ten. The rearrangement links TRBV6-6 to TRBJ2-2; D is undetermined. The CDR3 covers 12 residues. CDR1 and CDR2 from the germline V gene are MNHNY and SVGAGI (reference sequence). V was shortened by 6 bases and J by 1 base, with 3 bases between the two germline ends. CDR3 DNA: TGTGCCAGCAGGGTGAACACCGGGGAGCTGTTTTTT. It translates to CASRVNTGELFF.

V is TRBV6-4 and J is TRBJ2-5, with D possibly TRBD2 on 7 matching bases. Germline values: CDR1 MRHNA, CDR2 SNTAGT. V dropped 5 bases and J dropped 4 bases, with 11 bases sitting between them. CDR3 length: 13 amino acids. The CDR3 DNA reads TGTGCCAGCAGTCGGGGGGCCGGAGAGACCCAGTACTTC. Translation gives CASSRGAGETQYF.

The V call is TRBV5-4, the J call TRBJ2-7, with TRBD2 matching 7 bases. The CDR3 sequence is 15 residues long. V lost 4 bases and J lost 4; bases outside the gene matches: 11. The germline gives CDR1 SGHNT, CDR2 YYREEE (reference sequence). The CDR3 DNA reads as TGTGCCAGCAGCATGACTGCTAGCGGACTTTACGAGCAGTACTTC. As protein: CASSMTASGLYEQYF.

The chain carries TRBV6-1 and TRBJ1-1; a possible D gene is TRBD1 (5 bases). CDR1 and CDR2 from the germline V gene are MNHNS and SASEGT. The germline V and J ends were trimmed by 7 bases and 7 bases, with 22 bases remaining between them. The CDR3 extends over 15 amino acids. CDR3: CASTSIPGLGDEAFF. DNA for the CDR3: TGTGCCAGCACTTCAATTCCAGGGTTGGGGGATGAAGCTTTCTTT.

The rearrangement links TRBV11-3 to TRBJ2-3; D ambiguous. This CDR3 region has 14 residues. Trimming left V 1 base short and J 4 bases short, with 9 bases between. CDR1 is SGHNT, CDR2 YENEEA, per germline. CDR3: CASSLGQVADTQYF. The DNA of the CDR3 is TGTGCCAGCAGCTTAGGGCAGGTAGCAGATACGCAGTATTTT.

This chain connects TRBV7-9 to TRBJ2-7; 11 positions match TRBD2. The CDR3 extends over 16 amino acids. V shed 5 bases, J shed 3 bases, and the junction held 9 bases outside the gene matches. From germline, CDR1 is SEHNR and CDR2 FQNEAQ (reference sequence). CDR3 nucleotide sequence: TGTGCCAGCAGCCAGGAAAGACTAGCGGGGAACTACGAGCAGTACTTC. Protein: CASSQERLAGNYEQYF.

The chain carries TRBV18 and TRBJ2-1; unclear D gene. Germline V lookup: CDR1 KGHSH, CDR2 LQKENI. Trimming took 3 bases from V and 8 from J, leaving 11 bases between them. This CDR3 is 13 amino acids long. The CDR3 loop is CASSPSAYHEQFF. The DNA of the CDR3 is TGTGCCAGCTCACCTAGTGCCTATCATGAGCAGTTCTTC.

This chain joins TRBV7-9 and TRBJ2-5, with TRBD1 identical over 8 bases. Germline CDR1 reads SEHNR; CDR2 reads FQNEAQ (reference sequence). The CDR3 consists of 16 residues. V trimming: 5 bases; J trimming: 4 bases; junction bases outside the gene matches: 12. The CDR3 DNA follows: TGTGCCAGCAGCCCTCTCCGGCAGGGGGCTGGAGAGACCCAGTACTTC. It translates to CASSPLRQGAGETQYF.

The V gene is TRBV11-2, the J gene TRBJ2-1; TRBD2 agrees at 8 bases. J lost 10 bases, V lost 4 bases, and 9 bases had no gene match. Germline V gene data show CDR1 as SGHAT and CDR2 as FQNNGV. The CDR3 consists of 14 residues. CDR3 DNA: TGTGCCAGCAGCTGGACTAGCCGGGGGGGGGAGCAGTTCTTC. Translation gives CASSWTSRGGEQFF.

This chain uses TRBV11-3 with TRBJ2-7; TRBD2 agrees at 14 bases. J was trimmed by 1 base and V by 3 bases; bases with no gene match: 11. Germline V gene data show CDR1 as SGHNT and CDR2 as YENEEA. This CDR3 spans 19 amino acids. The CDR3 is CASSFVTSGRAFGSYEQYF. CDR3 DNA: TGTGCCAGCAGCTTCGTGACTAGCGGGAGGGCCTTTGGGTCCTACGAGCAGTACTTC.

This clone is a singleton in its sample. The V and J genes are TRBV18 and TRBJ1-1, with 7 bases identical to TRBD1. Germline V gene lookup returns CDR1 KGHSH and CDR2 LQKENI. The CDR3 consists of 15 residues. With 3 bases clipped from V and 3 bases from J, the junction kept 7 bases outside the gene matches. CDR3 in DNA: TGTGCCAGCTCACCTAGGGGACAGACGGACACTGAAGCTTTCTTT. Protein sequence: CASSPRGQTDTEAFF. The full variable domain, in which reference TRBV18 and TRBJ1-1 provide the parts outside the CDR3, is NAGVMQNPRHLVRRRGQEARLRCSPMKGHSHVYWYRQLPEEGLKFMVYLQKENIIDESGMPKERFSAEFPKEGPSILRIQQVVRGDSAAYFCASSPRGQTDTEAFFGQGTRLTVV.

The rearrangement uses TRBV7-9 and TRBJ1-3; perhaps TRBD1 as D (5 bases). Germline V CDR1 and CDR2: SEHNR, FQNEAQ (reference sequence). The CDR3 sequence is 14 residues long. Trimming took 1 base from V and 4 from J, leaving 8 bases between them. The DNA of the CDR3 is TGTGCCAGCAGCTTAGGGGGGACGGGAAACACCATATATTTT. It encodes CASSLGGTGNTIYF.

The rearrangement uses TRBV7-3 and TRBJ2-1, with D possibly being TRBD1 or TRBD2 (6 bases each). V lost 0 bases and J lost 8, with 11 bases in between. Germline assignment: CDR1 SGHTA and CDR2 FQGTGA. The CDR3 length is 14 residues. The CDR3 loop is CASSLTGGRDEQFF. The CDR3 region has the DNA TGTGCCAGCAGCTTAACCGGGGGCCGGGATGAGCAGTTCTTC.

This clone was counted once. The V and J genes are TRBV4-3 and TRBJ1-1; maybe TRBD1 (6 bases). The V and J ends lost 4 bases and 3 bases respectively, with 12 bases between them. Per the germline V gene, CDR1 is LGHNA and CDR2 is YSLEER. The CDR3 is 14 residues long. The CDR3 sequence is CASSRTRTDTEAFF. The CDR3 bases are TGCGCCAGCAGCCGAACCCGGACAGACACTGAAGCTTTCTTT.

This clone was counted a single time. This rearrangement joins TRBV6-6 to TRBJ2-3; possibly TRBD1 or TRBD2 for D (7 bases each). Germline V gene sequence: CDR1 MNHNY, CDR2 SVGAGI (reference sequence). V shed 6 bases and J shed 4 bases, with 20 bases lying between them. This CDR3 comprises 16 residues. CDR3 sequence: CASRPQGGPTADTQYF. The CDR3 DNA follows: TGTGCCAGCAGACCCCAGGGGGGGCCGACCGCAGATACGCAGTATTTT.

V is TRBV5-4 and J is TRBJ1-2, with D unresolved. The CDR3 runs 15 residues. Germline V gene lookup returns CDR1 SGHNT and CDR2 YYREEE (reference sequence). With 0 bases removed from V and 5 bases from J, the gap between germline ends came to 14 bases. DNA for the CDR3: TGTGCCAGCAGCTTGGAAGCTTACAGCCAATATGGCTACACCTTC. Its protein product is CASSLEAYSQYGYTF.

The rearrangement links TRBV19 to TRBJ2-2, with D unclear. The V end was cut by 0 bases, the J end by 0 bases, with 8 bases between. CDR1 and CDR2 (germline): LNHDA, SQIVND (reference sequence). The CDR3 is 16 residues long. This CDR3 reads CASSIENTANTGELFF. The CDR3 DNA follows: TGTGCCAGTAGTATAGAGAATACAGCGAACACCGGGGAGCTGTTTTTT.

The chain recombines TRBV6-5 with TRBJ1-5; a weak D match, TRBD1 (6 bases). This CDR3 comprises 15 residues. V was pared by 6 bases and J by 6 bases, with 18 bases between. Germline V lookup: CDR1 MNHEY, CDR2 SVGAGI. CDR3 loop: CASSPTRGAGQPQHF. DNA of the CDR3: TGTGCCAGCAGCCCAACTCGGGGGGCGGGTCAGCCCCAGCATTTT.

This clone was found a few times. The sample holds other DNA sequences that translate to the same CDR3. The rearrangement links TRBV7-8 to TRBJ2-5, with a possible D match to TRBD2 (5 bases). The V end lost 2 bases, the J end lost 2 bases, and 12 bases lay between the germline ends. This CDR3 region has 15 residues. The germline V gene has CDR1 SGHVS and CDR2 FQNEAQ. CDR3 sequence reads: CASSLRGETQETQYF. As DNA, the CDR3 is TGTGCCAGCAGCTTACGTGGGGAGACTCAAGAGACCCAGTACTTC. Together with reference TRBV7-8 and TRBJ2-5, the CDR3 gives the full variable domain: GAGVSQSPRYKVAKRGQDVALRCDPISGHVSLFWYQQALGQGPEFLTYFQNEAQLDKSGLPSDRFFAERPEGSVSTLKIQRTQQEDSAVYLCASSLRGETQETQYFGPGTRLLVL.

The J gene is TRBJ1-1, the V gene TRBV2, with D tentatively TRBD1 (6 bases). The CDR3 has 14 amino acids. V was clipped by 4 bases and J by 4 bases, with 13 bases between them. Germline CDR1 SNHLY, CDR2 FYNNEI. CDR3 sequence reads: CASSVRQGSTEAFF. In nucleotides, the CDR3 is TGTGCCAGCAGTGTCAGGCAGGGGAGCACTGAAGCTTTCTTT. Full variable domain (remainder filled in from reference TRBV2 and TRBJ1-1): EPEVTQTPSHQVTQMGQEVILRCVPISNHLYFYWYRQILGQKVEFLVSFYNNEISEKSEIFDDQFSVERPDGSNFTLKIRSTKLEDSAMYFCASSVRQGSTEAFFGQGTRLTVV.

The chain recombines TRBV29-1 with TRBJ2-7; the match to TRBD2 covers 12 bases. Germline V gives CDR1 SQVTM, CDR2 ANQGSEA. The length of the CDR3 is 21 residues. V was clipped by 6 bases and J by 0 bases; unmatched bases: 24. The CDR3 DNA reads TGCAGCGTCCCCTGGGGGACAGGATCTTGGCTAGCGGGAGGGGCCTCCTACGAGCAGTACTTC. Its translation is CSVPWGTGSWLAGGASYEQYF.

The chain uses TRBV15 and TRBJ2-1, with 9 bases identical to TRBD2. V dropped 2 bases and J dropped 4; count of bases not matched to a gene: 9. CDR1 is LNHNV and CDR2 is YYDKDF in the germline V gene (reference sequence). The CDR3 contains 17 residues. CDR3 sequence: CATSRNGGRGTYNEQFF. The CDR3 nucleotides read TGTGCCACCAGCAGAAATGGCGGGAGGGGAACATACAATGAGCAGTTCTTC.

This clone turned up a few times. The chain combines TRBV29-1 with TRBJ2-3; D might be TRBD1 or TRBD2, each matching 7 bases. V was trimmed by 7 bases and J by 3 bases, leaving 14 bases between them. CDR1 is SQVTM and CDR2 is ANQGSEA in the germline V gene. CDR3 length: 13 residues. The CDR3 sequence is CSARQGGTDTQYF. CDR3 bases: TGCAGCGCTCGACAGGGAGGGACAGATACGCAGTATTTT.

The count of this clone is one. The chain employs TRBV30 and TRBJ2-6, with D uncertain. Germline V gene data show CDR1 as GTSNPN and CDR2 as SVGIG (reference sequence). V gave up 0 bases and J gave up 0 bases, with 9 bases separating them. The CDR3 has 16 residues. The CDR3, as DNA: TGTGCCTGGAGTGTCGGCCTGATCTCTGGGGCCAACGTCCTGACTTTC. Translating it yields CAWSVGLISGANVLTF.

The chain is built from TRBV7-8 and TRBJ2-3, with TRBD2 identical over 13 bases. The ends lost 5 bases at V and 5 bases at J; junction bases unmatched: 13. The CDR3 runs to 18 residues. Germline loops: CDR1 SGHVS, CDR2 FQNEAQ. The CDR3 protein is CASSPRRTSGRLIDTQYF. CDR3 coding DNA: TGTGCCAGCAGCCCCCGCCGGACTAGCGGGAGACTGATAGATACGCAGTATTTT.